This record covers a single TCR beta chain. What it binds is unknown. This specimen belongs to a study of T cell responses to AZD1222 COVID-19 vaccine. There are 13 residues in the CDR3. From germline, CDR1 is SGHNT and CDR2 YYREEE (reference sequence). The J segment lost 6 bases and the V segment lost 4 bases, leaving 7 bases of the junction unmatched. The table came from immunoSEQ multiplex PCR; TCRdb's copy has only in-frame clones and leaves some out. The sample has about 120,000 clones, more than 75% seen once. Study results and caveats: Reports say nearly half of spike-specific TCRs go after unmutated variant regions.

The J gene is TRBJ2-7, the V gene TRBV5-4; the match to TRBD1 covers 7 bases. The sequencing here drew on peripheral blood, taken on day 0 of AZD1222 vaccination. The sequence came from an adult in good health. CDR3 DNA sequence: TGTGCCAGCAGCGCGGACAGGAATCTCGAGCAGTACTTC. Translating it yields CASSADRNLEQYF.